The next 4 T cell receptor beta chains were all read from a single sample in a study of monozygotic twins with cystic fibrosis. Assay used: immunoSEQ multiplex PCR; TCRdb lists only in-frame clones, some missing. The sample shows around 10,000 clones, 99% to 99.4% of them seen only once. The sequencing input was blood. The origin of the receptors is a man younger than 35 with cystic fibrosis.

This chain joins TRBV7-9 and TRBJ1-1, with TRBD1 as a possible D gene (6 bases). This CDR3 contains 13 residues. Germline V lookup: CDR1 SEHNR, CDR2 FQNEAQ (reference sequence). Trimming stripped 1 base from V and 5 bases from J, with 8 bases between. The CDR3: CASSLERGTEAFF. In DNA form, the CDR3 reads TGTGCCAGCAGCTTAGAGAGGGGGACTGAAGCTTTCTTT.

The CDR3: CASSIRDGGSYGYTF. CDR3 DNA: TGTGCCAGCAGCATAAGGGATGGCGGGTCCTATGGCTACACCTTC. The chain carries TRBV5-4 and TRBJ1-2; D remains unclear. Germline values: CDR1 SGHNT, CDR2 YYREEE (reference sequence). Trimming removed 4 bases at V and 4 bases at J, with 17 bases between. This CDR3 spans 15 amino acids.

The V call is TRBV7-2, the J call TRBJ1-4, with D tentatively TRBD1 (6 bases). Germline values: CDR1 SGHTA, CDR2 FQGNSA. The CDR3 runs to 14 residues. Between the trimmed V and J ends, which lost 4 bases and 8 bases, there was a span of 14 bases. The CDR3 reads CASSWAPGVEKLFF. The CDR3 coding sequence is TGTGCCAGCAGCTGGGCCCCAGGGGTCGAAAAACTGTTTTTT. Looking up the rest from reference TRBV7-2 and TRBJ1-4 gives the full variable domain: GAGVSQSPSNKVTEKGKDVELRCDPISGHTALYWYRQSLGQGLEFLIYFQGNSAPDKSGLPSDRFSAERTGGSVSTLTIQRTQQEDSAVYLCASSWAPGVEKLFFGSGTQLSVL.

V usage is TRBV27 and J usage is TRBJ1-5; perhaps TRBD1 as D (6 bases). The germline CDR1 and CDR2 sequences are MNHEY and SMNVEV (reference sequence). The CDR3 extends over 16 amino acids. With 2 bases removed from V and 4 bases from J, the gap between germline ends came to 15 bases. CDR3 protein: CASSLGPGGPNQPQHF. The CDR3 DNA is TGTGCCAGCAGTTTAGGTCCCGGGGGGCCGAATCAGCCCCAGCATTTT.